The entry that follows covers one T cell receptor (beta chain) sequence. Its antigen is unidentified. The CDR3 extends over 13 amino acids. Germline assignment: CDR1 ENHRY and CDR2 SYGVKD. V lost 6 bases and J lost 0, with 6 bases in between. Documented treatment: 10-day PBMC culture with coronavirus spike peptide pools or control peptides (ViraFEST assay). Sequencing of the DNA from cultured CD4+ T cells was carried out with the Oncomine TCR Beta short-read assay. Using the QIAamp micro DNA kit, genomic DNA was extracted from the CD4+ T cells that had been cultured. In TCRdb, the PCR reads were re-called with MiXCR into one record per CDR3 protein. The data hold 17,000 or so distinct CDR3 sequences, with about 61% observed a single time. The data are from a study of vaccination and CD4 T cells after COVID-19. Study information: PCR on nasal swabs identified SARS-CoV-2 in convalescent patients, of whom 9 or 10 were mild and one severe. Post-vaccine sample collection happened at a median of approximately 10 weeks after dose two, ranging 14 to 241. Researchers treated control cultures with a CEFX pool, an HIV-1 Nef pool, or no peptide.

This receptor was obtained from a human donor who had recovered from COVID-19. The chain combines TRBV10-3 with TRBJ1-3; D perhaps matches TRBD1 (5 bases). The sample consisted of CD4+ T cells from blood, cultured in vitro. This CDR3 is CAIRDSSGNTIYF. The CDR3 nucleotides read TGTGCCATCAGAGACAGCTCTGGAAACACCATATATTTT.